The entry below describes one TCR beta chain. Its antigen is not identified. J lost 3 bases, V lost 10 bases, and 16 bases had no gene match. This CDR3 is 16 amino acids long. CDR1 and CDR2 (germline): ENHRY, SYGVKD. Exclusion applied to patients with other autoimmune diseases, uncontrolled infections, pregnancy or lactation. This sample is drawn from a study of Graves' ophthalmopathy and Graves' hyperthyroidism. At the level of the study: Peripheral blood (taken before any treatment) was collected at initial diagnosis. Study-level points and caveats: Most expanded clonotypes from thyroid (those above 0.001 frequency) were also found in blood.

Using RNA transcripts, the TCR beta CDR3 regions were amplified. HTBI primers served in a first-round RT-PCR, which a second-round multiplex PCR followed. A single record per CDR3 protein comes from TCRdb applying MiXCR to the multiplex PCR reads. The sample shows about 640,000 distinct CDR3 sequences, roughly two fifths of them seen only once. The TCR was taken from an adult man with Graves' ophthalmopathy. The chain employs TRBV10-3 and TRBJ1-1; TRBD1 aligns across 8 bases. Sample: peripheral blood. The CDR3 nucleotides read TGTGCCAGCAGCCAAGAGAACTTACAGGGGGACACTGAAGCTTTCTTT. Translation: CASSQENLQGDTEAFF.